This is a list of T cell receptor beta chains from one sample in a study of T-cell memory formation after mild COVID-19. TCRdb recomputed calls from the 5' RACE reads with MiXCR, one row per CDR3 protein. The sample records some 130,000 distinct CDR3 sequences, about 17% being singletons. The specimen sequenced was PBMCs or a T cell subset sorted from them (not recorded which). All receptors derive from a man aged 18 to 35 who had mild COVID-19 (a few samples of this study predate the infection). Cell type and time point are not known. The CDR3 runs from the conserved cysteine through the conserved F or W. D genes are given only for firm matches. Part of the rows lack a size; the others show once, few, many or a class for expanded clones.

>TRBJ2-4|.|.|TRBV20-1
TGCAGTGCCCAGAGAACTGGGACCTCCATCGGAAACATTCAGTACTTC
CSAQRTGTSIGNIQYF
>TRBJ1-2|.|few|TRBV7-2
TGTGCCAGCAGCTTTGAGGGGGGGGCCTATGGCTACACCTTC
CASSFEGGAYGYTF
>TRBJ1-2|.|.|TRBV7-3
TGTGCCAGCAGTGAAGGGGGGAACCGCTACACCTTC
CASSEGGNRYTF
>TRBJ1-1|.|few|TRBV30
TGTGCCTGGAGTGTCTCGGAGCGATCCACTTTCTTT
CAWSVSERSTFF
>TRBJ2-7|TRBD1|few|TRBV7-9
TGTGCCAGCAGCTTAGGGACAGGGAACTACGAGCAGTACTTC
CASSLGTGNYEQYF
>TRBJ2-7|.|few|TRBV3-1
TGTGCCAGCAGCCCTCCGGGGCATTACGAGCAGTACTTC
CASSPPGHYEQYF
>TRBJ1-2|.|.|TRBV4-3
TGCGCCAGCAGCCAAGAGGTAGGGGTCGGCTATGGCTACACCTTC
CASSQEVGVGYGYTF
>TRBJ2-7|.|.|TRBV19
TGTGCCAGTAGTCCCCGGGCAGGGCGTACCTACGAGCAGTACTTC
CASSPRAGRTYEQYF
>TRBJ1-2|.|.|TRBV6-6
TGTGCCAGCAGTTACTCCTGGGGCTACACCTTC
CASSYSWGYTF
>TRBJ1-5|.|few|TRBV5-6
TGTGCCAGCAGCTTGGGGGCGGGAGGCCAGCTCACTCAGCCCCAGCATTTT
CASSLGAGGQLTQPQHF
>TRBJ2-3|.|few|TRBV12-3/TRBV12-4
TGTGCCAGCAGCCCCGGGGGTAGCGTTGGGGTTACGCAGTATTTT
CASSPGGSVGVTQYF
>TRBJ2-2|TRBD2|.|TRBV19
TGTGCCAGTAGCCCCACTAGCGGGGCGCTGTTTTTT
CASSPTSGALFF
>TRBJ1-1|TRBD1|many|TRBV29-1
TGCAGCGTTGAAGATACAGGGGCGAGGACTGAAGCTTTCTTT
CSVEDTGARTEAFF
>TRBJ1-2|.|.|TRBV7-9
TGTGCCAGCAGCTTAGAGGGGATCCCCTATGGCTACACCTTC
CASSLEGIPYGYTF
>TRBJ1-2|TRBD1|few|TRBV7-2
TGTGCCAGCAGCTTAGGGTCAGGGGGGGTAGGCTACACCTTC
CASSLGSGGVGYTF
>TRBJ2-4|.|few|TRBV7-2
TGTGCCAGCAGCTTAAACAGGGTCGTTCACAAAAACATTCAGTACTTC
CASSLNRVVHKNIQYF
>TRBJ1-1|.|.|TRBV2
TGTGCCAGCATCAGAACAGGTTTGGGCACTGAAGCTTTCTTT
CASIRTGLGTEAFF
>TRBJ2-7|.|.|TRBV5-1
TGCGCCAGCAGCGACGGGGGACTCATTGAAGTAGGCGAGCAGTACTTC
CASSDGGLIEVGEQYF
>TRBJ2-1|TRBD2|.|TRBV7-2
TGTGCCAGCAGCTTTTTTAGCGGGGGATACAATGAGCAGTTCTTC
CASSFFSGGYNEQFF
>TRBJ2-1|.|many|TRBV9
TGTGCCAGCAGCTCAGAGGGGGGGTATGAGCAGTTCTTC
CASSSEGGYEQFF
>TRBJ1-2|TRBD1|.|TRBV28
TGTGCCAGCAGTTCAACGTACAGGGGGCACTATGGCTACACCTTC
CASSSTYRGHYGYTF
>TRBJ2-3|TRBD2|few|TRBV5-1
TGCGCCAGCAGCTCGATAGGCTGGGAGCGGGGATTCCCAGATACGCAGTATTTT
CASSSIGWERGFPDTQYF
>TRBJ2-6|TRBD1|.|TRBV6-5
TGTGCCAGCAGTTACCGGGACAGGGGGTTTCTGTCCTCTGGGGCCAACGTCCTGACTTTC
CASSYRDRGFLSSGANVLTF
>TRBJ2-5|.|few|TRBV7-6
TGTGCCAGCAGCTTCAACACGGGTGGCGCGACCCAGTACTTC
CASSFNTGGATQYF
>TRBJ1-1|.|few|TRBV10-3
TGTGCCATCAGTCCCACGGACAGTAACACTGAAGCTTTCTTT
CAISPTDSNTEAFF
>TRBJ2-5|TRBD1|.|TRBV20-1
TGCAGTGCTAGCGACAGGGTCGCGGGAGAGACCCAGTACTTC
CSASDRVAGETQYF
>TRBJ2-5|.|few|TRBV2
TGTGCCATCCGCCGGGACTCCCAAGAGACCCAGTACTTC
CAIRRDSQETQYF
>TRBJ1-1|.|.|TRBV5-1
TGCGCCAGCAGCTTGGGGACAGTTTCGAACACTGAAGCTTTCTTT
CASSLGTVSNTEAFF
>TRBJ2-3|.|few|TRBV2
TGTGCCAGCAAATCAGGGGTCAGCACAGATACGCAGTATTTT
CASKSGVSTDTQYF
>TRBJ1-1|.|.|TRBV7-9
TGTGCCAGCAGCTTTACGGGGACTGAAGCTTTCTTT
CASSFTGTEAFF
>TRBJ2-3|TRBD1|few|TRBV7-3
TGTGCCAGCAGCCACGGAGGACAGGGGATCACAGATACGCAGTATTTT
CASSHGGQGITDTQYF
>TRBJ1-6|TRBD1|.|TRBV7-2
TGTGCCAGCAGCCCCCGACAGGGTTTCTCACCCCTCCACTTT
CASSPRQGFSPLHF
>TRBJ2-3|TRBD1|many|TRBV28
TGTGCCAGCAGTTTAAGGGGGCCTCCCGGAGATACGCAGTATTTT
CASSLRGPPGDTQYF
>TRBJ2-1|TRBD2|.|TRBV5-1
TGCGCCAGCAGCTGGCTGACTAGCGGGGGGGCGAGGCAGTTCTTC
CASSWLTSGGARQFF
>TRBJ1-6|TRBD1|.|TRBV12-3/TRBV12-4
TGTGCCAGCAGCCGACAGGGGGTAGAGTCACCCATCCACTTT
CASSRQGVESPIHF